This T cell receptor (beta chain) was found in a study of Graves' ophthalmopathy and Graves' hyperthyroidism. Study-wide results and caveats: An 81.08% specificity and nearly 90% sensitivity were achieved by a 13-signature model that separated ophthalmopathy from stable hyperthyroidism.

Many counts were recorded for this clonotype. Its antigen is as yet unknown. From RNA, the CDR3 regions of TCR beta chains were amplified and sequenced. The first-round RT-PCR employed HTBI primers together with the Qiagen OneStep RT-PCR kit. A multiplex PCR was then performed as the second round. TCRdb recomputed calls from the multiplex PCR reads with MiXCR, one row per CDR3 protein. The data show about 340,000 distinct CDR3 sequences, roughly 15% seen once. Uncontrolled infections, other autoimmune diseases, pregnancy or lactation barred patients from enrollment. 10 ml of fresh blood yielded the PBMCs by density gradient. The sequencing sample was made of peripheral blood. This sequence was found in an adult man with Graves' ophthalmopathy.

The CDR3 coding sequence is TGCAGCGTTGTACAGTTGAACACTGAAGCTTTCTTT. Amino acids: CSVVQLNTEAFF. The J gene is TRBJ1-1, the V gene TRBV29-1; no definite D call. CDR1 and CDR2 (germline): SQVTM, ANQGSEA. Trimming cost V 4 bases and J 0 bases, with 6 bases left between them. This CDR3 has 12 amino acids.